Listed here are 24 T cell receptor beta chains from one sample, sequenced in a study of blood T cell repertoires in COVID-19. Assay used: immunoSEQ multiplex PCR; TCRdb lists only in-frame clones, some missing. The sample carries 350,000 or so clones, 89% recorded once. The sequenced sample consisted of peripheral blood. The receptors here all came from an older woman with COVID-19, enrolled during active disease.

As regards this clone: The junction departs from germline at one end; a sequencing error may be responsible. The J gene is TRBJ1-1, the V gene TRBV2; 7 bases match TRBD1. Germline assignment: CDR1 SNHLY and CDR2 FYNNEI. This CDR3 is 14 amino acids long. CDR3 in amino acids: CASSAATGNPVGIF. The CDR3 DNA reads TGTGCCAGCAGTGCCGCGACAGGGAATCCCGTCGGGATCTTT.

The genes are TRBV5-1 and TRBJ2-5, with 12 nucleotides matching TRBD1. Unmatched junction bases numbered 7, after V lost 3 bases and J lost 4 bases. Germline V CDR1 and CDR2: SGHRS, YFSETQ. This CDR3 has 16 amino acids. CDR3 loop: CASSSTGTGGAETQYF. CDR3 sequence (DNA): TGCGCCAGCAGCTCCACCGGGACAGGGGGCGCAGAGACCCAGTACTTC.

This clone has only a few counts. The chain employs TRBV5-1 and TRBJ1-6; D perhaps matches TRBD1 (6 bases). Germline assignment: CDR1 SGHRS and CDR2 YFSETQ. Trimming took 0 bases from V and 4 from J, leaving 11 bases between them. The CDR3 consists of 16 residues. DNA for the CDR3: TGCGCCAGCAGCTTGGAGGGGGGGAAGTATAATTCACCCCTCCACTTT. Its translation is CASSLEGGKYNSPLHF.

CDR3 amino acids: CASSLAMGGAGTDTQYF. In nucleotides, the CDR3 is TGCGCCAGCAGCTTGGCCATGGGGGGGGCCGGCACAGATACGCAGTATTTT. This sequence joins TRBV5-1 and TRBJ2-3, with D perhaps matching TRBD2 (7 bases). The V gene lost 0 bases and the J gene lost 1 base, with 15 bases spanning the gap. Germline CDR1 SGHRS, CDR2 YFSETQ. The CDR3 has 17 residues.

This chain links TRBV5-4 with TRBJ1-4, with 7 bases that match TRBD1. There are 17 residues in the CDR3. Losses at the gene ends were 5 bases for V and 1 base for J; bases not matched to a gene: 11. Germline V gives CDR1 SGHNT, CDR2 YYREEE (reference sequence). The CDR3 spells CASRQYFHRGTNEKLFF. The CDR3 DNA sequence: TGTGCCAGCAGGCAATATTTTCACAGGGGAACTAATGAAAAACTGTTTTTT.

J is TRBJ2-2 and V is TRBV10-3; a weak D match, TRBD1 (7 bases). V was cut by 8 bases and J by 6 bases, with 13 bases left in between. Germline loops: CDR1 ENHRY, CDR2 SYGVKD. This CDR3 comprises 13 residues. CDR3 protein: CAIGGDRPGELFF. CDR3 coding DNA: TGTGCCATCGGAGGGGACAGACCCGGGGAGCTGTTTTTT.

The rearrangement uses TRBV10-2 and TRBJ2-7; 14 bases agree with TRBD2. V lost 7 bases to trimming and J lost 2 bases; unmatched junction nucleotides: 4. The CDR3 length is 15 residues. Germline values: CDR1 WSHSY, CDR2 SAAADI. CDR3 bases: TGCGCCAGCACTGGACTAGCGGGGGGCACCTACGAGCAGTACTTC. Translating it yields CASTGLAGGTYEQYF.

J is TRBJ1-5 and V is TRBV6-5; D is possibly TRBD1 (6 bases). The CDR3 is 14 residues long. Trimming removed 0 bases at V and 6 bases at J, with 9 bases between. Per germline, CDR1 MNHEY and CDR2 SVGAGI. This CDR3 is CASSYSDSRQPQHF. CDR3 sequence (DNA): TGTGCCAGCAGTTACTCGGACAGCCGTCAGCCCCAGCATTTT.

The rearrangement joins TRBV5-4 to TRBJ1-1, with 8 bases aligning to TRBD1. Looked up from germline, CDR1 is SGHNT and CDR2 is YYREEE (reference sequence). There are 14 residues in the CDR3. The junction had 3 bases not matched to a gene; V was cut back by 4 bases and J by 1 base. DNA for the CDR3: TGTGCCAGCAGCGGTGACAGGGGGAACACTGAAGCTTTCTTT. As protein: CASSGDRGNTEAFF.

The rearrangement uses TRBV30 and TRBJ2-7; 7 nucleotides line up with TRBD1. J lost 7 bases, V lost 1 base, and 7 bases had no gene match. The CDR3 extends over 13 amino acids. CDR1 and CDR2 from the germline V gene are GTSNPN and SVGIG (reference sequence). The CDR3 region is CAWSGTGSHEQYF. DNA of the CDR3: TGTGCCTGGAGTGGGACAGGTTCCCATGAGCAGTACTTC.

This sequence joins TRBV28 and TRBJ1-5, with D tentatively TRBD1 (5 bases). The CDR3 runs 15 residues. V shed 2 bases and J shed 6 bases, with 14 bases lying between them. Germline V gene lookup returns CDR1 MDHEN and CDR2 SYDVKM. CDR3 sequence: CASSLGGRSGQPQHF. The CDR3 DNA follows: TGTGCCAGCAGTTTAGGGGGGAGGTCGGGTCAGCCCCAGCATTTT. The whole variable domain, filled in from reference TRBV28 and TRBJ1-5, reads DVKVTQSSRYLVKRTGEKVFLECVQDMDHENMFWYRQDPGLGLRLIYFSYDVKMKEKGDIPEGYSVSREKKERFSLILESASTNQTSMYLCASSLGGRSGQPQHFGDGTRLSIL.

This clone was observed a single time. The chain uses TRBV18 and TRBJ2-1; weak D call: TRBD1 (5 bases). This CDR3 is built from 14 residues. CDR1 and CDR2 (germline): KGHSH, LQKENI. Trimming shortened V by 5 bases and J by 2 bases, and 10 bases separated the two germline ends. CDR3 loop: CASSETGTYNEQFF. In nucleotides, the CDR3 is TGTGCCAGCTCAGAAACAGGAACCTACAATGAGCAGTTCTTC.

The J gene is TRBJ2-7, the V gene TRBV4-1; TRBD1 matches 7 bases. CDR3 length equals 13 residues. The ends lost 4 bases at V and 4 bases at J; junction bases unmatched: 4. Germline V gives CDR1 MGHRA, CDR2 YSYEKL. CDR3 in amino acids: CASSREQGYEQYF. In DNA form, the CDR3 reads TGCGCCAGCAGCCGCGAACAGGGGTACGAGCAGTACTTC.

The J gene is TRBJ1-2, the V gene TRBV10-1, with D uncertain. The CDR3 runs to 13 residues. Looked up from germline, CDR1 is WNHNN and CDR2 is SYGVQD (reference sequence). Trimming left V 5 bases short and J 1 base short, with 8 bases between. CDR3 in amino acids: CASSSGLNYGYTF. Written as DNA, the CDR3 is TGCGCCAGCAGTAGCGGACTTAACTATGGCTACACCTTC.

V is TRBV7-6 and J is TRBJ2-2; 9 bases map to TRBD2. Trimming cost V 5 bases and J 3 bases; bases outside gene matches: 7. This CDR3 is built from 16 residues. Germline V gene sequence: CDR1 SGHVS, CDR2 FNYEAQ. The CDR3 sequence is CASSGPSGVYTGELFF. For the CDR3, the DNA is TGTGCCAGCAGCGGCCCTAGCGGGGTTTACACCGGGGAGCTGTTTTTT.

This chain links TRBV5-1 with TRBJ1-2; 11 bases line up with TRBD1. This CDR3 spans 15 amino acids. The junction had 10 bases not matched to a gene; V was cut back by 7 bases and J by 5 bases. Germline CDR1 reads SGHRS; CDR2 reads YFSETQ. CDR3 in amino acids: CASGTDRGHVYGYTF. The CDR3 bases are TGCGCCAGCGGCACGGACAGGGGGCATGTTTATGGCTACACCTTC.

The CDR3, as DNA: TGCGCCAGCAGCCCCGCCGGGACAGGAATGAACACTGAAGCTTTCTTT. Its translation: CASSPAGTGMNTEAFF. This chain uses TRBV5-1 with TRBJ1-1, with 8 positions matching TRBD1. Trimming took 4 bases from V and 0 from J; bases not matched to a gene: 8. The CDR3 sequence is 16 residues long. Germline V gene lookup returns CDR1 SGHRS and CDR2 YFSETQ.

V usage is TRBV7-2 and J usage is TRBJ2-1; TRBD2 agrees at 10 bases. In germline, CDR1 is SGHTA, CDR2 FQGNSA. V trimming: 5 bases; J trimming: 5 bases; junction bases outside the gene matches: 6. CDR3 length: 15 amino acids. The CDR3 loop reads CASSVSGGAHNEQFF. The CDR3 bases are TGTGCCAGCAGCGTCAGCGGGGGGGCCCACAATGAGCAGTTCTTC.

This clone is a singleton in its sample. This chain connects TRBV7-8 to TRBJ1-2; 9 bases align to TRBD1. V was clipped by 5 bases and J by 4 bases; unmatched bases: 11. The CDR3 extends over 16 amino acids. Per germline, CDR1 SGHVS and CDR2 FQNEAQ. The CDR3, as DNA: TGTGCCAGCAGCCCTTCCCCGACAGGGGGTGTCTATGGCTACACCTTC. Its protein is CASSPSPTGGVYGYTF. Full variable domain (rest looked up from reference TRBV7-8 and TRBJ1-2): GAGVSQSPRYKVAKRGQDVALRCDPISGHVSLFWYQQALGQGPEFLTYFQNEAQLDKSGLPSDRFFAERPEGSVSTLKIQRTQQEDSAVYLCASSPSPTGGVYGYTFGSGTRLTVV.

This clone was seen more than once but under ten times. The rearrangement uses TRBV7-9 and TRBJ2-1; 10 bases map to TRBD2. The CDR3 consists of 15 residues. Germline assignment: CDR1 SEHNR and CDR2 FQNEAQ (reference sequence). V lost 5 bases, J lost 4 bases, and 5 bases stayed unmatched. CDR3: CASSPTSGTYNEQFF. The CDR3 nucleotides read TGTGCCAGCAGCCCAACTAGCGGGACATACAATGAGCAGTTCTTC.

The V and J genes are TRBV6-5 and TRBJ2-7; no definite D call. V lost 5 bases to trimming and J lost 1 base, with 9 bases between them. This CDR3 contains 13 residues. CDR1 is MNHEY and CDR2 is SVGAGI in the germline V gene. CDR3 sequence (DNA): TGTGCCAGCAGTCTCTCCTTATCCTACGAGCAGTACTTC. Translation gives CASSLSLSYEQYF.

The chain recombines TRBV29-1 with TRBJ1-1, with D perhaps matching TRBD1 (6 bases). Germline V gene lookup returns CDR1 SQVTM and CDR2 ANQGSEA. This CDR3 has 14 amino acids. V was pared by 7 bases and J by 5 bases, with 20 bases between. DNA for the CDR3: TGCAGCGCCGAGCGGGGGGGCGGAGGAACTGAAGCTTTCTTT. Protein sequence: CSAERGGGGTEAFF.

This clone was picked up one time. This sequence joins TRBV7-6 and TRBJ2-3, with D perhaps matching TRBD1 (6 bases). This CDR3 region has 16 residues. The germline CDR1 and CDR2 sequences are SGHVS and FNYEAQ. V shed 5 bases and J shed 0 bases, with 15 bases lying between them. This CDR3 reads CASSPNSRGSTDTQYF. The CDR3 DNA is TGTGCCAGCAGCCCCAACAGTAGGGGGAGCACAGATACGCAGTATTTT.

The V and J genes are TRBV20-1 and TRBJ2-5; TRBD2 agrees at 10 bases. Trimming cost V 3 bases and J 1 base; bases outside gene matches: 8. The CDR3 has 16 residues. CDR1 and CDR2 (germline): DFQATT, SNEGSKA (reference sequence). The CDR3 spells CSASFASGGAQETQYF. CDR3 nucleotide sequence: TGCAGTGCTAGTTTCGCCAGCGGGGGGGCCCAAGAGACCCAGTACTTC.